This T cell receptor beta chain came from a study of cytomegalovirus exposure and HLA in healthy donors. About the study: Earlier results showed roughly 120 million unique TCR beta sequences derived from some 180 million T cells. The study's early data release held some 85 million unique TCRs from HLA-typed donors.

V was clipped by 5 bases and J by 3 bases; unmatched bases: 5. CDR3 length equals 14 residues. Per germline, CDR1 SNHLY and CDR2 FYNNEI. This PCR relied on a set of 60 Vbeta primers and 13 Jbeta primers. The assay was immunoSEQ multiplex PCR, and TCRdb's table has in-frame clones only and misses some. The data show about 110,000 clones, 65% to 80% seen once. The rearrangement links TRBV2 to TRBJ2-5; 8 bases agree with TRBD1. This sequence was found in a man aged 25 to 40 in good health and CMV-seropositive. Specimen: PBMCs. As DNA, the CDR3 is TGTGCCAGCAGTCGGAACAGGGGGGAAGAGACCCAGTACTTC. Translated, it gives CASSRNRGEETQYF.